The clone carrying this TCR beta chain has a handful of counts. The antigen is undetermined. TCRdb re-called the RT-PCR reads with MiXCR, one entry per CDR3 protein. The sample records tens of thousands of distinct CDR3 sequences, over 70% being singletons. The germline gives CDR1 DFQATT, CDR2 SNEGSKA (reference sequence). CDR3 size: 12 residues. V trimming: 6 bases; J trimming: 4 bases; junction bases outside the gene matches: 3. The entry originates in a study of yellow fever vaccine responses in identical twins. Study-level results: A vaccine T cell response that seemed partly convergent and partly personalized was reported in twins.

The sequence was obtained from a woman aged 18-29 years who received the yellow fever vaccine. The genes are TRBV20-1 and TRBJ2-1, with 7 bases lining up with TRBD2. The material was T cells from blood (PBMCs), unsorted or a sorted subset (not recorded which), obtained before or after yellow fever vaccination (not recorded which). The CDR3 sequence: CSAKLAYNEQFF. CDR3 in DNA: TGCAGTGCCAAACTAGCGTACAATGAGCAGTTCTTC.